The rows below give T cell receptor beta chains drawn from one sample of a study of OX40 agonist ivuxolimab in advanced cancers. Clones were read by immunoSEQ multiplex PCR, and TCRdb kept only the in-frame ones, dropping some. This sample has tens of thousands of clones; roughly 90% occur once, and the top ten carry about 0.68%. This sample comprised CD4+ or CD8+ T cells sorted from blood, obtained in a trial of the OX40 agonist ivuxolimab. The receptors derive from an adult with an advanced solid tumor such as melanoma, head and neck, liver or kidney cancer. Each CDR3 is given with its conserved first and last residue.

v_call: TRBV7-3; j_call: TRBJ2-1; cdr3_aa: CASSFGTPHLTYNEQFF
v_call: TRBV10-3; j_call: TRBJ2-2; cdr3_aa: CAIRDDTNTGELFF
v_call: TRBV7-9; j_call: TRBJ2-3; cdr3_aa: CASSFEGSGAGQYF
v_call: TRBV5-1; j_call: TRBJ2-7; cdr3_aa: CASSWAGTGSYEQYF
v_call: TRBV10-2; j_call: TRBJ2-7; cdr3_aa: CASRASPAEQYF
v_call: TRBV2; j_call: TRBJ2-7; cdr3_aa: CASYPGENSYEQYF
v_call: TRBV14; j_call: TRBJ2-5; cdr3_aa: CASSRGTSGKETQYF
v_call: TRBV4-1; j_call: TRBJ2-2; cdr3_aa: CASSQAGTSGSLYTGELFF
v_call: TRBV7-8; j_call: TRBJ2-1; cdr3_aa: CACSSYNEQFF
v_call: TRBV5-1; j_call: TRBJ2-3; cdr3_aa: CASSLSGGDTQYF
v_call: TRBV2; j_call: TRBJ2-7; cdr3_aa: CASRWGGATYEQYF
v_call: TRBV19; j_call: TRBJ2-7; cdr3_aa: CASSIGLSYEQYF
v_call: TRBV9; j_call: TRBJ2-3; cdr3_aa: CASSVVPSGIGDTQYF
v_call: TRBV6-1; j_call: TRBJ2-7; cdr3_aa: CASSVYNYEQYF
v_call: TRBV6-1; j_call: TRBJ2-7; cdr3_aa: CASSETTSGYGQYF
v_call: TRBV5-4; j_call: TRBJ2-5; cdr3_aa: CASSLGLFQETQYF
v_call: TRBV10-2; j_call: TRBJ2-1; cdr3_aa: CASSESGGINEQFF
v_call: TRBV19; j_call: TRBJ1-2; cdr3_aa: CASSSTHYGRTYGYTF
v_call: TRBV6-5; j_call: TRBJ1-6; cdr3_aa: CASSRTGTYNSPLHF
v_call: TRBV19; j_call: TRBJ2-2; cdr3_aa: CASIKQGANTGELFF
v_call: TRBV27; j_call: TRBJ1-1; cdr3_aa: CASSLGRLNTEAFF
v_call: TRBV5-6; j_call: TRBJ2-2; cdr3_aa: CASSWEEEGGELFF
v_call: TRBV23-1; j_call: TRBJ1-2; cdr3_aa: CASSHPQESDYGYTF
v_call: TRBV28; j_call: TRBJ1-2; cdr3_aa: CASGTGGLVDGYTF
v_call: TRBV29-1; j_call: TRBJ2-5; cdr3_aa: CSVGGTGQETQYF
v_call: TRBV15; j_call: TRBJ2-2; cdr3_aa: CATSRDWTSGELFF
v_call: TRBV9; j_call: TRBJ2-5; cdr3_aa: CASSAQGPWGPQYF
v_call: TRBV10-3; j_call: TRBJ2-7; cdr3_aa: CAISDPGRGDEQYF
v_call: TRBV6-1; j_call: TRBJ1-1; cdr3_aa: CASSEGQAMRAFF
v_call: TRBV5-6; j_call: TRBJ2-1; cdr3_aa: CASSRPTGREQFF
v_call: TRBV9; j_call: TRBJ2-2; cdr3_aa: CASSVAGGPNGELFF
v_call: TRBV10-3; j_call: TRBJ2-3; cdr3_aa: CAISATSGTRDTQYF
v_call: TRBV5-1; j_call: TRBJ2-1; cdr3_aa: CASRLGREKNEQFF
v_call: TRBV6-1; j_call: TRBJ2-1; cdr3_aa: CASRKLQGDEQFF
v_call: TRBV19; j_call: TRBJ2-2; cdr3_aa: CASSISRDTGELFF
v_call: TRBV5-8; j_call: TRBJ2-1; cdr3_aa: CASRRPGLVYNEQFF
v_call: TRBV7-9; j_call: TRBJ2-3; cdr3_aa: CASSLAGLARADTQYF
v_call: TRBV15; j_call: TRBJ2-4; cdr3_aa: CATSRGPGGAKNIQYF
v_call: TRBV5-8; j_call: TRBJ1-2; cdr3_aa: CASSLNLGGYTF
v_call: TRBV5-4; j_call: TRBJ2-6; cdr3_aa: CASSSGPFSGANVLTF
v_call: TRBV2; j_call: TRBJ1-1; cdr3_aa: CASSDNRGGGTEAFF
v_call: TRBV28; j_call: TRBJ1-2; cdr3_aa: CASSPTVIGYTF
v_call: TRBV30; j_call: TRBJ2-5; cdr3_aa: CAWSVAGGLGTQYF
v_call: TRBV29-1; j_call: TRBJ2-7; cdr3_aa: CSVRTGGRTYEQYF
v_call: TRBV19; j_call: TRBJ1-5; cdr3_aa: CASSIWGNNQPQHF
v_call: TRBV10-3; j_call: TRBJ2-2; cdr3_aa: CATRQGANTGELFF
v_call: TRBV5-1; j_call: TRBJ1-2; cdr3_aa: CASREGSSNYGYTF
v_call: TRBV4-1; j_call: TRBJ2-1; cdr3_aa: CASSQDREMGQFF
v_call: TRBV19; j_call: TRBJ1-2; cdr3_aa: CASSTLQGAGGYTF
v_call: TRBV5-1; j_call: TRBJ2-3; cdr3_aa: CASSPRRVAGTDTQYF
v_call: TRBV28; j_call: TRBJ2-3; cdr3_aa: CASTSPALLTDTQYF
v_call: TRBV7-9; j_call: TRBJ1-3; cdr3_aa: CAREPQAGNTIYF
v_call: TRBV2; j_call: TRBJ2-3; cdr3_aa: CASSDSKSTDTQYF
v_call: TRBV6-6; j_call: TRBJ2-7; cdr3_aa: CASSYLGTSGRAEQYF
v_call: TRBV5-1; j_call: TRBJ1-1; cdr3_aa: CASSPNYAGTEAFF